Below are 20 T cell receptor beta chains sequenced from a single sample in a study of shared clonotypes between healthy human individuals. Only in-frame clones appear in the TCRdb table, and some are missing; sequencing was by immunoSEQ multiplex PCR. The sample holds about 2.2 million clones, roughly 91% seen once. Naive-designated CD8 cells lacked CD45RO, were positively enriched for CCR7, and omitted terminally differentiated effector memory CD45RA+ cells. Sequenced: naive CD8+ T cells from PBMCs. The receptor set was obtained from a man between 18 and 35 years old in good health. Some clones in this sample may be carry-over from other donors' samples.

The chain uses TRBV5-6 and TRBJ2-2; no clear D gene. From germline, CDR1 is SGHDT and CDR2 YYEEEE. The CDR3 loop spans 16 amino acids. Trimming pared 0 bases from V and 0 bases from J, leaving 9 bases between. Here the CDR3 reads CASSLAPYSNTGELFF. As DNA, the CDR3 is TGTGCCAGCAGCTTGGCGCCATATTCGAACACCGGGGAGCTGTTTTTT.

This chain connects TRBV27 to TRBJ2-7, with TRBD2 matching 8 bases. The CDR3 is 13 amino acids. The ends lost 8 bases at V and 3 bases at J; junction bases unmatched: 6. Looked up from germline, CDR1 is MNHEY and CDR2 is SMNVEV (reference sequence). CDR3: CASANGRGYEQYF. In DNA form, the CDR3 reads TGTGCCAGCGCGAACGGGAGGGGCTACGAGCAGTACTTC.

The chain employs TRBV28 and TRBJ1-1; 8 bases map to TRBD1. The ends lost 5 bases at V and 0 bases at J; junction bases unmatched: 8. The CDR3 consists of 16 residues. Germline V gene sequence: CDR1 MDHEN, CDR2 SYDVKM. CDR3: CASSVDRGVMNTEAFF. The CDR3 DNA sequence: TGTGCCAGCAGTGTCGACAGGGGCGTTATGAACACTGAAGCTTTCTTT.

In the case of this clone: The sample holds other DNA sequences that translate to the same CDR3. This chain connects TRBV7-3 to TRBJ2-5, with D uncertain. V lost 0 bases, J lost 5 bases, and 7 bases lay in between. This CDR3 comprises 13 residues. Germline V gene lookup returns CDR1 SGHTA and CDR2 FQGTGA. Here the CDR3 reads CASSLTVRETQYF. The CDR3 region has the DNA TGTGCCAGCAGCTTAACTGTAAGGGAGACCCAGTACTTC.

V and J are TRBV4-1 and TRBJ2-2, with 8 bases fitting TRBD1. Germline V CDR1 and CDR2: MGHRA, YSYEKL. J gave up 1 base and V 0 bases, and 7 bases lay outside the gene matches. The CDR3 extends over 18 amino acids. In nucleotides, the CDR3 is TGCGCCAGCAGCCAAGAGCAGGTGACAGGGGAGAACACCGGGGAGCTGTTTTTT. Protein product: CASSQEQVTGENTGELFF.

In this sample, this clone turned up once. V usage is TRBV7-3 and J usage is TRBJ2-1, with 11 bases identical to TRBD2. The germline gives CDR1 SGHTA, CDR2 FQGTGA. J gave up 4 bases and V 4 bases, and 6 bases lay outside the gene matches. The CDR3 has 16 residues. CDR3 sequence: CASSSRGTSGYNEQFF. CDR3 nucleotides: TGTGCCAGCAGCTCCCGGGGGACTAGCGGTTACAATGAGCAGTTCTTC.

The chain joins TRBV7-8 to TRBJ2-7; the match to TRBD2 covers 8 bases. Trimming removed 5 bases from V and 5 bases from J; junction bases left unmatched: 5. The CDR3 runs 13 residues. Germline lookup yields CDR1 SGHVS and CDR2 FQNEAQ. CDR3 sequence: CASSGSSGNEQYF. The DNA of the CDR3 is TGTGCCAGCAGCGGGAGTAGCGGGAACGAGCAGTACTTC.

The V gene is TRBV27, the J gene TRBJ2-2; 9 nucleotides align to TRBD1. The CDR3 loop spans 16 amino acids. J gave up 6 bases and V 3 bases, and 8 bases lay outside the gene matches. Germline V lookup: CDR1 MNHEY, CDR2 SMNVEV (reference sequence). CDR3: CASSLGTGFSAGELFF. The CDR3 bases are TGTGCCAGCAGTTTGGGGACAGGGTTTTCGGCCGGGGAGCTGTTTTTT.

The count of this clone is one. This rearrangement joins TRBV5-8 to TRBJ2-7, with unresolved D. Germline CDR1 SGHTS, CDR2 YDEGEE. The V and J ends lost 4 bases and 7 bases respectively, with 12 bases between them. This CDR3 comprises 12 residues. Written as DNA, the CDR3 is TGTGCCAGCAGCCTCCTGCGTGAGGAGCAGTACTTC. Translated, it gives CASSLLREEQYF.

This clone was seen more than once but under ten times. This same CDR3 is encoded by further DNA sequences in the sample. The chain recombines TRBV28 with TRBJ1-1, with D maybe TRBD1 (5 bases). The CDR3 consists of 13 residues. Trimming removed 5 bases at V and 1 base at J, with 8 bases between. In germline, CDR1 is MDHEN, CDR2 SYDVKM. The CDR3 here is CASSLGTNTEAFF. CDR3 in DNA: TGTGCCAGCAGTCTCGGGACGAACACTGAAGCTTTCTTT.

This chain joins TRBV5-1 and TRBJ1-6; unclear D gene. Trimming removed 2 bases at V and 8 bases at J, with 5 bases between. CDR3 length: 12 residues. Germline V lookup: CDR1 SGHRS, CDR2 YFSETQ. The CDR3 here is CASSLTDSPLHF. CDR3 DNA: TGCGCCAGCAGCTTAACGGATTCACCCCTCCACTTT.

Concerning this clone: Other DNA sequences in this sample translate to the same CDR3. The genes are TRBV6-1 and TRBJ2-7, with TRBD2 identical over 8 bases. Germline V gives CDR1 MNHNS, CDR2 SASEGT. V lost 1 base, J lost 1 base, and 3 bases stayed unmatched. The CDR3 is 15 amino acids. The CDR3 DNA reads as TGTGCCAGCAGTGAAGGACTAGCGCCGTCCTACGAGCAGTACTTC. The encoded protein is CASSEGLAPSYEQYF.

Points on this clone: Additional DNA sequences in this sample encode the identical CDR3. The chain is built from TRBV5-6 and TRBJ2-7; D is uncertain. Germline V gene lookup returns CDR1 SGHDT and CDR2 YYEEEE. The CDR3 consists of 13 residues. V gave up 5 bases and J gave up 5 bases, with 14 bases separating them. The chain's CDR3 is CASSLGGSHEQYF. CDR3 DNA: TGTGCCAGCAGTCTAGGCGGTTCCCACGAGCAGTACTTC. Filled out from reference TRBV5-6 and TRBJ2-7, the complete variable domain reads DAGVTQSPTHLIKTRGQQVTLRCSPKSGHDTVSWYQQALGQGPQFIFQYYEEEERQRGNFPDRFSGHQFPNYSSELNVNALLLGDSALYLCASSLGGSHEQYFGPGTRLTVT.

This clone was counted a single time. The J gene is TRBJ2-7, the V gene TRBV5-1; 7 bases match TRBD1. This CDR3 is 14 amino acids long. The junction had 9 bases not matched to a gene; V was cut back by 7 bases and J by 2 bases. The germline V gene has CDR1 SGHRS and CDR2 YFSETQ. The CDR3 protein is CASYDRDATYEQYF. The CDR3 nucleotides are TGCGCCAGCTATGACAGGGACGCGACCTACGAGCAGTACTTC.

The chain combines TRBV7-9 with TRBJ2-7, with 7 bases aligning to TRBD2. In germline, CDR1 is SEHNR, CDR2 FQNEAQ (reference sequence). Unmatched junction bases numbered 6, after V lost 4 bases and J lost 0 bases. The CDR3 sequence is 15 residues long. Written as DNA, the CDR3 is TGTGCCAGCAGCTCCCTAGCGGACCCCTCCTACGAGCAGTACTTC. This translates into CASSSLADPSYEQYF. The variable domain in full, completed from reference TRBV7-9 and TRBJ2-7, reads DTGVSQNPRHKITKRGQNVTFRCDPISEHNRLYWYRQTLGQGPEFLTYFQNEAQLEKSRLLSDRFSAERPKGSFSTLEIQRTEQGDSAMYLCASSSLADPSYEQYFGPGTRLTVT.

J is TRBJ1-5 and V is TRBV5-3; D possibly corresponds to TRBD1 (5 bases). TRBV5-3 qualifies as an ORF whose function is uncertain. Trimming shortened V by 5 bases and J by 4 bases, and 13 bases separated the two germline ends. There are 14 residues in the CDR3. CDR3 residues: CARRTGTRNQPQHF. For the CDR3, the DNA is TGTGCCAGAAGGACCGGGACGAGGAATCAGCCCCAGCATTTT.

The chain is built from TRBV29-1 and TRBJ2-7; TRBD2 might be the D (5 bases). This CDR3 is 15 amino acids long. Germline CDR1 SQVTM, CDR2 ANQGSEA. Deletions cut 6 bases from V and 2 bases from J, with 20 bases between. CDR3 residues: CSVLLRGSVTYEQYF. Written as DNA, the CDR3 is TGCAGCGTCCTTCTCCGGGGTAGCGTTACCTACGAGCAGTACTTC.

As to this clone: Other DNA variants within this sample encode the same CDR3. This sequence joins TRBV19 and TRBJ1-1; a possible D gene is TRBD1 (6 bases). The CDR3 runs to 14 residues. Germline CDR1 LNHDA, CDR2 SQIVND (reference sequence). The V gene lost 5 bases and the J gene lost 0 bases, with 10 bases spanning the gap. CDR3 DNA: TGTGCCAGTAGTCCCGGGGGCTTGAACACTGAAGCTTTCTTT. Protein: CASSPGGLNTEAFF.

The V call is TRBV7-9, the J call TRBJ2-7, with TRBD1 matching over 11 bases. Looked up from germline, CDR1 is SEHNR and CDR2 is FQNEAQ (reference sequence). This CDR3 comprises 15 residues. The V segment lost 5 bases and the J segment 7 bases; nucleotides outside the gene matches: 10. The CDR3, as DNA: TGTGCCAGCAGCCCTAGAGGACAGGGGGCATGGGAGCAGTACTTC. Its protein is CASSPRGQGAWEQYF. The complete variable domain, with remaining parts taken from reference TRBV7-9 and TRBJ2-7, reads DTGVSQNPRHKITKRGQNVTFRCDPISEHNRLYWYRQTLGQGPEFLTYFQNEAQLEKSRLLSDRFSAERPKGSFSTLEIQRTEQGDSAMYLCASSPRGQGAWEQYFGPGTRLTVT.

This clone appeared a single time. The chain links TRBV10-3 to TRBJ1-1, with 7 nucleotides matching TRBD1. Trimming cost V 9 bases and J 0 bases; bases outside gene matches: 4. The CDR3 contains 13 residues. Germline V gene data show CDR1 as ENHRY and CDR2 as SYGVKD. The CDR3 loop is CAIQGTVNTEAFF. CDR3 in DNA: TGTGCCATACAAGGGACAGTGAACACTGAAGCTTTCTTT.